The 23 T cell receptor beta chains below were found in one sample sequenced in a study of blood T cell repertoires in COVID-19. TCRdb's table, derived via immunoSEQ multiplex PCR, lists solely in-frame clones and lacks some. Here the sample spans 150,000 to 200,000 clones, approximately 80% being singletons. Input material: peripheral blood. These receptors were taken from a woman between 40 and 50 years old with COVID-19, enrolled during active disease.

This chain joins TRBV7-2 and TRBJ2-5, with D possibly being TRBD2 (6 bases). Germline assignment: CDR1 SGHTA and CDR2 FQGNSA. The V end was cut by 3 bases, the J end by 5 bases, with 19 bases between. This CDR3 is 16 amino acids long. CDR3 sequence reads: CASSFGSVGGWETQYF. CDR3 coding DNA: TGTGCCAGCAGCTTTGGGTCAGTAGGAGGGTGGGAGACCCAGTACTTC.

This chain uses TRBV18 with TRBJ2-5, with 8 positions matching TRBD2. J was trimmed by 0 bases and V by 5 bases; bases with no gene match: 5. Germline-derived CDR1 and CDR2 are KGHSH and LQKENI. CDR3 length: 15 residues. This CDR3 is CASSIRGGNQETQYF. As DNA, the CDR3 is TGTGCCAGCTCAATCCGGGGGGGCAACCAAGAGACCCAGTACTTC.

This chain joins TRBV28 and TRBJ2-4; 12 nucleotides agree with TRBD2. The trim removed 6 bases at V and 9 bases at J, leaving 9 bases unmatched. The CDR3 covers 15 residues. Germline-derived CDR1 and CDR2 are MDHEN and SYDVKM. CDR3 nucleotides: TGTGCCAGCAGGACCGACCGACTAGCGGGAGTCATTCAGTACTTC. Amino acids: CASRTDRLAGVIQYF. The entire variable domain, with the rest obtained from reference TRBV28 and TRBJ2-4, is as follows: DVKVTQSSRYLVKRTGEKVFLECVQDMDHENMFWYRQDPGLGLRLIYFSYDVKMKEKGDIPEGYSVSREKKERFSLILESASTNQTSMYLCASRTDRLAGVIQYFGAGTRLSVL.

The V and J genes are TRBV14 and TRBJ2-1; D gene unclear. Per the germline V gene, CDR1 is SGHDN and CDR2 is FVKESK. V dropped 0 bases and J dropped 10 bases, with 10 bases sitting between them. The CDR3 has 13 amino acids. The CDR3 sequence: CASSQEPSREQFF. Here the CDR3 DNA reads TGTGCCAGCAGCCAAGAACCCTCCAGGGAGCAGTTCTTC.

The chain joins TRBV6-5 to TRBJ2-5; possible D gene TRBD1, 6 bases. The CDR3 contains 13 residues. Per germline, CDR1 MNHEY and CDR2 SVGAGI. V dropped 7 bases and J dropped 1 base, with 10 bases sitting between them. CDR3 DNA: TGTGCCAGCAAACGACAGGTCCAAGAGACCCAGTACTTC. Translation gives CASKRQVQETQYF.

This CDR3 reads CASSFSFGGGTDTQYF. The CDR3 DNA reads TGTGCCAGCAGCTTTTCCTTTGGCGGGGGCACAGATACGCAGTATTTT. This rearrangement joins TRBV11-1 to TRBJ2-3, with D possibly being TRBD2 (6 bases). This CDR3 region has 16 residues. Germline assignment: CDR1 SGHAT and CDR2 FQDESV (reference sequence). V shed 3 bases and J shed 1 base, with 14 bases lying between them.

The chain's CDR3 is CASSLGQGFTEAFF. DNA for the CDR3: TGTGCCAGCAGCTTGGGACAGGGGTTCACTGAAGCTTTCTTT. This chain links TRBV5-8 with TRBJ1-1; the match to TRBD1 covers 8 bases. Looked up from germline, CDR1 is SGHTS and CDR2 is YDEGEE. The CDR3 length is 14 residues. V lost 0 bases, J lost 4 bases, and 2 bases stayed unmatched.

V gene TRBV6-5 combines with J gene TRBJ2-4; 9 positions agree with TRBD1. Germline CDR1 is MNHEY and CDR2 is SVGAGI. The CDR3 has 15 residues. After removal of 6 bases from V and 6 bases from J, the junction contained 9 bases not matched to a gene. The CDR3 region has the DNA TGTGCCAGCAGATCCCCCATGGACAGGGGAAACATTCAGTACTTC. Encoded protein: CASRSPMDRGNIQYF.

This clone has a single count. This chain joins TRBV7-3 and TRBJ2-2, with D unclear. Germline V CDR1 and CDR2: SGHTA, FQGTGA. The CDR3 loop spans 13 amino acids. Deletions cut 2 bases from V and 6 bases from J, with 7 bases between. The CDR3 nucleotides are TGTGCCAGCAGCTTATACGGGTCCGGGGAGCTGTTTTTT. It codes for CASSLYGSGELFF.

The chain recombines TRBV28 with TRBJ2-5, with D unclear. CDR3 length: 11 amino acids. Germline V CDR1 and CDR2: MDHEN, SYDVKM. V lost 3 bases and J lost 7, with 6 bases in between. The CDR3 DNA follows: TGTGCCAGCAGTTTGGAGTTGACCCAGTACTTC. The encoded protein is CASSLELTQYF.

The rearrangement uses TRBV30 and TRBJ1-6; no reliable D call. The CDR3 consists of 12 residues. Trimming removed 3 bases from V and 6 bases from J, with 6 bases in between. The germline gives CDR1 GTSNPN, CDR2 SVGIG (reference sequence). The CDR3 nucleotides are TGTGCCTGGAGAGACACTAATTCACCCCTCCACTTT. Translating it yields CAWRDTNSPLHF.

DNA of the CDR3: TGTGCCAGCAGCTTCTCGGCAGGGATGACAGATACGCAGTATTTT. Translating it yields CASSFSAGMTDTQYF. This rearrangement joins TRBV11-2 to TRBJ2-3; D possibly corresponds to TRBD1 (5 bases). This CDR3 has 15 residues. Trimming took off 3 bases at V and 3 bases at J, with 13 bases between the two ends. CDR1 SGHAT and CDR2 FQNNGV come from the germline V gene.

The genes are TRBV9 and TRBJ2-5; 7 nucleotides align to TRBD1. The CDR3 loop spans 15 amino acids. Germline V gene sequence: CDR1 SGDLS, CDR2 YYNGEE. The J segment lost 3 bases and the V segment lost 4 bases, leaving 9 bases of the junction unmatched. The CDR3 DNA reads as TGTGCCAGCAGCTTCAACACCGGGACAGAAGAGACCCAGTACTTC. It specifies CASSFNTGTEETQYF.

J is TRBJ1-1 and V is TRBV14; D not resolved. The germline V and J ends were trimmed by 1 base and 2 bases, with 8 bases remaining between them. Germline CDR1 is SGHDN and CDR2 is FVKESK. This CDR3 region has 14 residues. The CDR3 spells CASSQARVNTEAFF. DNA of the CDR3: TGTGCCAGCAGCCAAGCCCGGGTTAACACTGAAGCTTTCTTT.

The J gene is TRBJ2-7, the V gene TRBV18, with TRBD2 matching 12 bases. Germline V lookup: CDR1 KGHSH, CDR2 LQKENI. CDR3 length: 14 amino acids. V shed 5 bases and J 2 bases; nucleotides not matched to a gene: 1. The CDR3 protein is CASSRLAGAYEQYF. CDR3 nucleotides: TGTGCCAGCTCAAGACTAGCGGGGGCCTACGAGCAGTACTTC.

The chain couples TRBV7-9 to TRBJ1-2; 7 nucleotides align to TRBD1. The CDR3 is 13 residues long. CDR1 and CDR2 (germline): SEHNR, FQNEAQ (reference sequence). J gave up 5 bases and V 5 bases, and 5 bases lay outside the gene matches. The CDR3 protein is CASSPEGAYGYTF. In nucleotides, the CDR3 is TGTGCCAGCAGCCCTGAGGGGGCATATGGCTACACCTTC.

V gene TRBV5-1 combines with J gene TRBJ2-5; 8 nucleotides match TRBD2. The CDR3 contains 13 residues. Germline V gives CDR1 SGHRS, CDR2 YFSETQ. V shed 4 bases and J 3 bases; nucleotides not matched to a gene: 2. The CDR3 DNA reads TGCGCCAGCAGCCGAGCGGGAGAAGAGACCCAGTACTTC. As protein: CASSRAGEETQYF.

This sequence joins TRBV2 and TRBJ1-1, with no clear D. The CDR3 covers 14 residues. Trimming left V 6 bases short and J 2 bases short, with 13 bases between. Germline-derived CDR1 and CDR2 are SNHLY and FYNNEI. The CDR3 DNA follows: TGTGCCAGCAGCCAACCAGCTAGAAACACTGAAGCTTTCTTT. Translating it yields CASSQPARNTEAFF.

V gene TRBV15 combines with J gene TRBJ2-7; D not resolved. Germline V gene lookup returns CDR1 LNHNV and CDR2 YYDKDF (reference sequence). V was shortened by 0 bases and J by 3 bases, with 9 bases between the two germline ends. The CDR3 has 14 amino acids. CDR3 coding DNA: TGTGCCACCAGCAGAGACTACAGTGACTACGAGCAGTACGTC. Translating it yields CATSRDYSDYEQYV.

The rearrangement uses TRBV20-1 and TRBJ1-1, with TRBD1 as a possible D gene (5 bases). V shed 3 bases and J shed 1 base, with 12 bases lying between them. From germline, CDR1 is DFQATT and CDR2 SNEGSKA (reference sequence). The CDR3 has 14 residues. The CDR3 protein is CSASHGGTNTEAFF. In nucleotides, the CDR3 is TGCAGTGCTAGTCATGGCGGGACGAACACTGAAGCTTTCTTT.

Turning to this clone: The sample has other DNA sequences that encode this CDR3 too. The rearrangement uses TRBV6-6 and TRBJ2-3; 7 bases are a match to TRBD1. The CDR3 runs 16 residues. Per the germline V gene, CDR1 is MNHNY and CDR2 is SVGAGI (reference sequence). J gave up 4 bases and V 9 bases, and 16 bases lay outside the gene matches. This CDR3 reads CASRDPQGFRADTQYF. As DNA, the CDR3 is TGTGCCAGTAGGGACCCACAGGGGTTTAGAGCAGATACGCAGTATTTT.

This clone has only a few counts. The chain recombines TRBV7-9 with TRBJ2-7, with D possibly TRBD2 on 5 matching bases. V lost 4 bases, J lost 4 bases, and 20 bases lay in between. CDR3 length: 16 amino acids. The germline gives CDR1 SEHNR, CDR2 FQNEAQ (reference sequence). The CDR3 bases are TGTGCCAGCAGCTCCCTACCATTTTCGACGGGATACGAGCAGTACGTC. This encodes CASSSLPFSTGYEQYV.

CDR3 DNA sequence: TGTGCCAGCACCCAGGGTTACGAGCAGTACTTC. Residues: CASTQGYEQYF. The chain employs TRBV7-2 and TRBJ2-7; D possibly corresponds to TRBD1 (5 bases). The CDR3 is made up of 11 amino acids. V lost 7 bases and J 4 bases, leaving 8 bases between the germline ends. Germline CDR1 SGHTA, CDR2 FQGNSA.